Shown below are 9 T cell receptor beta chains from a single sample sequenced in a study of control samples from healthy donors and cancer patients. Repertoires were generated with immunoSEQ multiplex PCR, while TCRdb's copy carries only in-frame clones and drops some. Here the sample spans about 96,000 clones, approximately 95% being singletons. Specimen: blood. Receptor source: a man between 18 and 29 years old in good health.

The chain carries TRBV5-4 and TRBJ2-2, with D perhaps TRBD1 (6 bases). Germline lookup yields CDR1 SGHNT and CDR2 YYREEE (reference sequence). The CDR3 has 14 amino acids. V was shortened by 4 bases and J by 6 bases, with 13 bases between the two germline ends. DNA of the CDR3: TGTGCCAGCAGCAGCAAACAGGGTTCCGGGGAGCTGTTTTTT. The encoded protein is CASSSKQGSGELFF. Filled out from reference TRBV5-4 and TRBJ2-2, the complete variable domain reads ETGVTQSPTHLIKTRGQQVTLRCSSQSGHNTVSWYQQALGQGPQFIFQYYREEENGRGNFPPRFSGLQFPNYSSELNVNALELDDSALYLCASSSKQGSGELFFGEGSRLTVL.

The V and J genes are TRBV13 and TRBJ2-2; no reliable D call. The CDR3 is 15 amino acids. V gave up 0 bases and J gave up 4 bases, with 9 bases separating them. Germline CDR1 reads PRHDT; CDR2 reads FYEKMQ (reference sequence). The CDR3 is CASSLGSFSTGELFF. The CDR3 DNA follows: TGTGCCAGCAGCTTAGGGAGTTTTAGCACCGGGGAGCTGTTTTTT.

This chain connects TRBV27 to TRBJ1-1; possible D gene TRBD1, 6 bases. The CDR3 has 15 amino acids. Germline V CDR1 and CDR2: MNHEY, SMNVEV (reference sequence). V was trimmed by 3 bases and J by 5 bases, leaving 16 bases between them. The CDR3 loop reads CASSFRGRGGTEAFF. Written as DNA, the CDR3 is TGTGCCAGCAGTTTCAGGGGAAGAGGTGGGACTGAAGCTTTCTTT.

V and J are TRBV5-1 and TRBJ2-5; 7 bases line up with TRBD1. Trimming removed 3 bases from V and 2 bases from J; junction bases left unmatched: 7. This CDR3 comprises 15 residues. From germline, CDR1 is SGHRS and CDR2 YFSETQ. The CDR3: CASSWKSGQQETQYF. The CDR3 bases are TGCGCCAGCAGCTGGAAGTCGGGACAGCAAGAGACCCAGTACTTC.

This sequence joins TRBV19 and TRBJ1-5; 7 nucleotides agree with TRBD1. Germline V gene sequence: CDR1 LNHDA, CDR2 SQIVND (reference sequence). V shed 5 bases and J 3 bases; nucleotides not matched to a gene: 13. The CDR3 runs 17 residues. The DNA for the CDR3 is TGTGCCAGTAGTCCCCTGGACAGGAGGGCCCTCAATCAGCCCCAGCATTTT. Its translation is CASSPLDRRALNQPQHF. The whole variable domain, remainder taken from reference TRBV19 and TRBJ1-5, is DGGITQSPKYLFRKEGQNVTLSCEQNLNHDAMYWYRQDPGQGLRLIYYSQIVNDFQKGDIAEGYSVSREKKESFPLTVTSAQKNPTAFYLCASSPLDRRALNQPQHFGDGTRLSIL.

This chain uses TRBV7-9 with TRBJ2-1; D is ambiguous. V was trimmed by 1 base and J by 7 bases, leaving 8 bases between them. CDR1 and CDR2 (germline): SEHNR, FQNEAQ (reference sequence). CDR3 length equals 13 residues. The CDR3 region has the DNA TGTGCCAGCAGCTTAGGGGATCCTAATGAGCAGTTCTTC. As protein: CASSLGDPNEQFF. Drawing the rest from reference TRBV7-9 and TRBJ2-1, the complete variable domain is DTGVSQNPRHKITKRGQNVTFRCDPISEHNRLYWYRQTLGQGPEFLTYFQNEAQLEKSRLLSDRFSAERPKGSFSTLEIQRTEQGDSAMYLCASSLGDPNEQFFGPGTRLTVL.

The chain carries TRBV30 and TRBJ2-1; D possibly uses TRBD1 or TRBD2 (5 bases each). The V end was cut by 4 bases, the J end by 5 bases, with 12 bases between. Germline values: CDR1 GTSNPN, CDR2 SVGIG (reference sequence). This CDR3 has 13 residues. The CDR3 nucleotides are TGTGCCTGGACCGGGACGGGACACAATGAGCAGTTCTTC. It codes for CAWTGTGHNEQFF.

This chain links TRBV5-4 with TRBJ1-1; D is uncertain. CDR1 and CDR2 (germline): SGHNT, YYREEE (reference sequence). The length of the CDR3 is 14 residues. The ends were cut back, 0 bases at V and 4 bases at J, with 10 bases in the middle. The CDR3 region has the DNA TGTGCCAGCAGCTTGGCCGGGCCCAGCACTGAAGCTTTCTTT. Protein sequence: CASSLAGPSTEAFF.

The chain is built from TRBV29-1 and TRBJ1-2; D gene uncertain. The V gene lost 0 bases and the J gene lost 6 bases, with 8 bases spanning the gap. The CDR3 length is 12 residues. Germline lookup yields CDR1 SQVTM and CDR2 ANQGSEA. CDR3 DNA: TGCAGCGTTGAAGATATTTACGATGGCTACACCTTC. Its protein product is CSVEDIYDGYTF.